This T cell receptor beta chain appears in the sequencing data of a study of T cell repertoires in cytomegalovirus infection. Study outcomes and limitations: Ex vivo, HLA-C-restricted CMV-specific TCR beta clonotypes prevailed over the rest of the response.

For this clonotype: Antigen: not known.

Each CDR3 protein gets one entry after TCRdb re-called the reads with MiXCR. The table shows about 180,000 distinct CDR3 sequences, with around 14% occurring only once. The germline V gene has CDR1 SGHRS and CDR2 YFSETQ. This CDR3 comprises 15 residues. Trimming removed 4 bases from V and 3 bases from J, with 16 bases in between. The clonotype was recovered from a human donor in good health (CMV status not recorded). Some clones in this sample may be carry-over from other donors' samples. Sequenced: PBMCs. This sequence joins TRBV5-1 and TRBJ2-5; D remains ambiguous. The CDR3 spells CASSPPGSSEETQYF. Here the CDR3 DNA reads TGCGCCAGCAGCCCCCCTGGAAGTTCGGAAGAGACCCAGTACTTC.